Shown below are 5 T cell receptor beta chains from a single sample sequenced in a study of blood T cell repertoires in COVID-19. Clones were read by immunoSEQ multiplex PCR, and TCRdb kept only the in-frame ones, dropping some. The sample consists of about 170,000 clones, 75% to 90% of them appearing once. Sequencing was carried out using peripheral blood. These receptors all come from an elderly woman with active or convalescent COVID-19.

The count of this clone is one. This chain uses TRBV10-3 with TRBJ1-5; a weak D match, TRBD1 (6 bases). The CDR3 is 16 residues long. CDR1 is ENHRY and CDR2 is SYGVKD in the germline V gene. V lost 5 bases and J lost 7, with 21 bases in between. CDR3 protein: CAISKKGSAGEQPQHF. DNA of the CDR3: TGTGCCATCAGTAAAAAGGGGTCGGCAGGGGAACAGCCCCAGCATTTT.

DNA for the CDR3: TGTGCCAGCAGCGAGGACAGGGCCGTGGGTTATGGCTACACCTTC. This gives the protein CASSEDRAVGYGYTF. This chain connects TRBV9 to TRBJ1-2; 8 positions agree with TRBD1. Germline V gene lookup returns CDR1 SGDLS and CDR2 YYNGEE. The CDR3 is 15 amino acids. Germline trimming cut 3 bases from V and 5 bases from J; bases unmatched to any gene: 9.

J is TRBJ2-3 and V is TRBV19, with D possibly matching TRBD2 (6 bases). Germline CDR1 and CDR2: LNHDA and SQIVND (reference sequence). The CDR3 extends over 12 amino acids. Trimming shortened V by 6 bases and J by 10 bases, and 14 bases separated the two germline ends. As DNA, the CDR3 is TGTGCCAGTAGCTCCATCGGGGGAGCGCAGTATTTT. Its protein is CASSSIGGAQYF.

This chain links TRBV5-1 with TRBJ2-7, with D possibly matching TRBD2 (5 bases). V was clipped by 0 bases and J by 0 bases, with 10 bases between them. Germline loops: CDR1 SGHRS, CDR2 YFSETQ. This CDR3 region has 15 residues. The CDR3 DNA is TGCGCCAGCAGCTTGGGAGCGGTGAACTCCTACGAGCAGTACTTC. Its protein is CASSLGAVNSYEQYF.

The chain carries TRBV14 and TRBJ1-2; the D gene is possibly TRBD1 (5 bases). There are 14 residues in the CDR3. Trimming stripped 1 base from V and 8 bases from J, with 14 bases between. Germline V gene data show CDR1 as SGHDN and CDR2 as FVKESK. The CDR3 DNA reads as TGTGCCAGCAGCCAAGTTTTCGGGGGTTACGGCTACACCTTC. Its protein product is CASSQVFGGYGYTF.